This TCR beta chain was captured by sequencing in a study of cytomegalovirus exposure and HLA in healthy donors. Looking at the study overall: The early release's HLA-typed donors yielded 78 million or so unique TCRs.

The primer mix had 60 Vbeta and 13 Jbeta primers. Per the original methods: Roughly 10 million shared chains were among about 80 million unique TCR beta chains counted in a later analysis. Only in-frame clones appear in the TCRdb table, and some are missing; sequencing was by immunoSEQ multiplex PCR. Clonal size and the V and J genes are those of that table, whereas D and trimming came from the DNA. Of 130,000 to 150,000 clones detected, around 77% appear once; the ten largest clones hold approximately 6.3%. As regards this clone: The antigen is undetermined.

General study findings and limits: The authors later found TCR association rates varying by HLA locus, with DRB1 most and HLA-C fewest.

The sequencing sample was made of PBMCs. This clonotype was sampled from a woman aged 40 to 50 in good health and CMV-seropositive.

Written as DNA, the CDR3 is TGTGCCAGCAGCGTAGAGGTGACAGTCCCCTACAATGAGCAGTTCTTC. Translating it yields CASSVEVTVPYNEQFF. V gene TRBV9 combines with J gene TRBJ2-1; D might be TRBD1 (5 bases). The CDR3 length is 16 residues. Per the germline V gene, CDR1 is SGDLS and CDR2 is YYNGEE. With 0 bases removed from V and 2 bases from J, the gap between germline ends came to 12 bases.